The 15 T cell receptor beta chains presented below share a single source sample, sequenced in a study of OX40 agonist ivuxolimab in advanced cancers. Here immunoSEQ multiplex PCR was the method, and the copy in TCRdb shows in-frame clones only, minus some. Altogether almost 85,000 clones are present, 94% being singletons, with the ten largest covering around 10%. The sequencing used CD4+ or CD8+ T cells sorted from blood, collected in a trial of the OX40 agonist ivuxolimab. The receptors come from an adult with an advanced solid tumor such as melanoma, head and neck, liver or kidney cancer.

The chain joins TRBV6-5 to TRBJ2-7, with 7 bases that match TRBD1. Germline lookup yields CDR1 MNHEY and CDR2 SVGAGI. The CDR3 loop spans 12 amino acids. V shed 7 bases, J shed 5 bases, and the junction held 5 bases outside the gene matches. This CDR3 reads CASTDRVDEQYF. CDR3 in DNA: TGTGCCAGCACCGACAGGGTCGACGAGCAGTACTTC.

The V gene is TRBV2, the J gene TRBJ2-1, with 7 bases matching TRBD1. CDR1 is SNHLY and CDR2 is FYNNEI in the germline V gene. The CDR3 consists of 16 residues. V gave up 4 bases and J gave up 4 bases; unmatched junction bases: 10. CDR3 loop: CASSGVWTGSYNEQFF. CDR3 DNA sequence: TGTGCCAGCAGTGGGGTGTGGACAGGATCGTACAATGAGCAGTTCTTC. The whole variable domain, filled in from reference TRBV2 and TRBJ2-1, reads EPEVTQTPSHQVTQMGQEVILRCVPISNHLYFYWYRQILGQKVEFLVSFYNNEISEKSEIFDDQFSVERPDGSNFTLKIRSTKLEDSAMYFCASSGVWTGSYNEQFFGPGTRLTVL.

The chain joins TRBV28 to TRBJ1-5; the match to TRBD1 covers 7 bases. CDR1 and CDR2 from the germline V gene are MDHEN and SYDVKM. The junction had 12 bases not matched to a gene; V was cut back by 6 bases and J by 4 bases. This CDR3 has 16 residues. CDR3 sequence (DNA): TGTGCCAGCAGCCGCCCCCCCGGGACAGAGAATCAGCCCCAGCATTTT. Translated, it gives CASSRPPGTENQPQHF.

The chain couples TRBV15 to TRBJ1-1; D remains unclear. The germline CDR1 and CDR2 sequences are LNHNV and YYDKDF (reference sequence). The CDR3 totals 14 residues. V was cut by 3 bases and J by 4 bases, with 12 bases left in between. The CDR3 bases are TGTGCCACCAGCAGCTCCGGCCCGGGCACTGAAGCTTTCTTT. Translated: CATSSSGPGTEAFF.

The chain links TRBV9 to TRBJ1-3; D not certain. V lost 0 bases, J lost 3 bases, and 4 bases lay in between. The germline CDR1 and CDR2 sequences are SGDLS and YYNGEE. This CDR3 has 13 amino acids. The CDR3 DNA is TGTGCCAGCAGCGTAGTAGGTGGAAACACCATATATTTT. Translating it yields CASSVVGGNTIYF.

In this sample, this clone turned up once. The chain uses TRBV19 and TRBJ1-5, with TRBD1 matching over 7 bases. The V gene end was trimmed by 7 bases and the J gene end by 7 bases; junction bases not matched to a gene: 10. This CDR3 comprises 14 residues. Germline CDR1 is LNHDA and CDR2 is SQIVND (reference sequence). CDR3 DNA: TGTGCCAGTACCCCCCGGACAGGACTCCAGCCCCAGCATTTT. Protein: CASTPRTGLQPQHF.

This chain joins TRBV10-3 and TRBJ2-2; 11 nucleotides line up with TRBD2. CDR3 length equals 17 residues. Germline V lookup: CDR1 ENHRY, CDR2 SYGVKD. V shed 5 bases and J 3 bases; nucleotides not matched to a gene: 8. In nucleotides, the CDR3 is TGTGCCATCAGTTCGACTAGCGGGGAAATAGACACCGGGGAGCTGTTTTTT. This encodes CAISSTSGEIDTGELFF.

This rearrangement joins TRBV4-3 to TRBJ2-7; 8 bases align to TRBD2. The CDR3 totals 17 residues. Germline CDR1 LGHNA, CDR2 YSLEER. Trimming cost V 3 bases and J 0 bases; bases outside gene matches: 10. CDR3 sequence reads: CASSQRGVGANSYEQYF. The CDR3 DNA reads as TGCGCCAGCAGCCAGCGGGGGGTGGGCGCCAACTCCTACGAGCAGTACTTC.

This chain joins TRBV6-6 and TRBJ2-5; the D is unclear. The CDR3 contains 16 residues. Per the germline V gene, CDR1 is MNHNY and CDR2 is SVGAGI (reference sequence). With 1 base removed from V and 2 bases from J, the gap between germline ends came to 14 bases. As DNA, the CDR3 is TGTGCCAGCAGTTACTTTTCTACCCTGTTACAAGAGACCCAGTACTTC. It codes for CASSYFSTLLQETQYF.

V is TRBV9 and J is TRBJ2-5, with a tentative D call TRBD1 (8 bases). CDR1 is SGDLS, CDR2 YYNGEE, per germline. V was cut by 3 bases and J by 4 bases, with 22 bases left in between. This CDR3 is built from 17 residues. Written as DNA, the CDR3 is TGTGCCAGCAGCGATGAGGGCCGACAGGGGAGGGGAGAGACCCAGTACTTC. Protein sequence: CASSDEGRQGRGETQYF.

J is TRBJ2-7 and V is TRBV7-9; D is ambiguous. V gave up 2 bases and J gave up 7 bases, with 15 bases separating them. The germline V gene encodes CDR1 SEHNR and CDR2 FQNEAQ (reference sequence). The CDR3 runs 14 residues. The CDR3 here is CASSLSSRRGEQYF. CDR3 coding DNA: TGTGCCAGCAGCTTATCCTCAAGACGTGGAGAGCAGTACTTC.

The chain combines TRBV5-6 with TRBJ1-2; possible D gene TRBD1, 5 bases. CDR1 is SGHDT, CDR2 YYEEEE, per germline. Trimming stripped 0 bases from V and 2 bases from J, with 11 bases between. CDR3 length: 15 residues. The CDR3: CASSLVSGINYGYTF. CDR3 in DNA: TGTGCCAGCAGCTTGGTGTCAGGGATCAACTATGGCTACACCTTC.

J is TRBJ2-7 and V is TRBV5-6, with 7 bases lining up with TRBD1. The CDR3 has 15 residues. The trim removed 0 bases at V and 4 bases at J, leaving 7 bases unmatched. Looked up from germline, CDR1 is SGHDT and CDR2 is YYEEEE. Here the CDR3 reads CASSLDRGPLYEQYF. The CDR3 coding sequence is TGTGCCAGCAGCTTGGACAGGGGCCCTTTATACGAGCAGTACTTC.

The chain is built from TRBV11-2 and TRBJ1-3; no clear D gene. This CDR3 is built from 13 residues. V lost 3 bases, J lost 0 bases, and 3 bases lay in between. Germline V lookup: CDR1 SGHAT, CDR2 FQNNGV. The CDR3 region has the DNA TGTGCCAGCAGCTTCGACTCTGGAAACACCATATATTTT. The encoded protein is CASSFDSGNTIYF.

The chain joins TRBV27 to TRBJ1-5; D gene uncertain. V gave up 3 bases and J gave up 2 bases, with 11 bases separating them. Germline CDR1 reads MNHEY; CDR2 reads SMNVEV (reference sequence). The CDR3 consists of 15 residues. The CDR3 protein is CASSFYSGGNQPQHF. The CDR3 DNA is TGTGCCAGCAGTTTCTATTCCGGGGGCAATCAGCCCCAGCATTTT.